The 3 T cell receptor beta chains in this list originate from one sample, sequenced in a study of blood T cells in healthy people across ages. The authors ran a second PCR of 7 to 11 cycles using a sample-barcoded 5' primer and a J-beta primer mix. TCRdb re-analysed the 5' RACE reads in MiXCR, keeping a single row per CDR3 protein. This table has about 2 million distinct CDR3 sequences, 49% appearing once. The sequencing sample was made of blood. These receptors were taken from a middle-aged woman in good health.

V is TRBV10-1 and J is TRBJ2-5; D is uncertain. Matching the DNA end better, TRBJ2-7 makes the J call doubtful. This CDR3 contains 13 residues. Germline V lookup: CDR1 WNHNN, CDR2 SYGVQD (reference sequence). CDR3 amino acids: CASSEGPVYEQYF. CDR3 nucleotides: TGCGCCAGCAGCGAAGGTCCGGTATACGAGCAGTACTTC.

This clonotype was observed a few times. The chain employs TRBV7-3 and TRBJ2-1; TRBD2 matches 7 bases. J was trimmed by 4 bases and V by 5 bases; bases with no gene match: 8. CDR3 size: 15 residues. Germline V gene lookup returns CDR1 SGHTA and CDR2 FQGTGA. CDR3 loop: CASSPDRTRYNEQFF. The CDR3 coding sequence is TGTGCCAGCAGCCCGGACCGGACTAGATACAATGAGCAGTTCTTC.

The chain couples TRBV20-1 to TRBJ2-1, with 7 bases aligning to TRBD2. J lost 5 bases, V lost 4 bases, and 17 bases had no gene match. The CDR3 spans 17 residues. The V gene's germline CDR1 is DFQATT and CDR2 SNEGSKA (reference sequence). The CDR3 DNA sequence: TGCAGTGCTATTGCTAGCACGGGGGGAACTAGCAACAATGAGCAGTTCTTC. Translation gives CSAIASTGGTSNNEQFF.